Shown below are 30 T cell receptor beta chains from a single sample sequenced in a study of shared clonotypes between healthy human individuals. Only in-frame clones appear in the TCRdb table, and some are missing; sequencing was by immunoSEQ multiplex PCR. The data show around 600,000 clones, roughly 98% seen once. Naive-designated CD8 cells lacked CD45RO, were positively enriched for CCR7, and omitted terminally differentiated effector memory CD45RA+ cells. Source material: naive CD8+ T cells sorted from blood. The source is a man aged 25 to 40 in good health.

The chain is built from TRBV9 and TRBJ1-2; perhaps TRBD1 as D (5 bases). The V gene lost 3 bases and the J gene lost 4 bases, with 16 bases spanning the gap. This CDR3 is built from 15 residues. CDR1 is SGDLS, CDR2 YYNGEE, per germline. This chain's CDR3 is CASSGSGGIGYGYTF. Here the CDR3 DNA reads TGTGCCAGCAGCGGCTCTGGGGGAATAGGCTATGGCTACACCTTC.

The V call is TRBV7-8, the J call TRBJ1-1, with D perhaps matching TRBD1 (5 bases). Per germline, CDR1 SGHVS and CDR2 FQNEAQ. V was trimmed by 2 bases and J by 5 bases, leaving 15 bases between them. CDR3 length: 15 amino acids. DNA of the CDR3: TGTGCCAGCAGCTTAACGGGCGGGGGGAGAACTGAAGCTTTCTTT. Amino acid sequence: CASSLTGGGRTEAFF.

This CDR3 is CASSSGLVGELFF. CDR3 DNA: TGTGCCAGCAGCTCAGGTCTAGTCGGGGAGCTGTTTTTT. The J gene is TRBJ2-2, the V gene TRBV13; D gene uncertain. CDR1 and CDR2 (germline): PRHDT, FYEKMQ (reference sequence). This CDR3 is 13 amino acids long. Trimming took 4 bases from V and 7 from J, leaving 10 bases between them.

The V gene is TRBV7-9, the J gene TRBJ1-1, with 12 nucleotides matching TRBD1. The germline CDR1 and CDR2 sequences are SEHNR and FQNEAQ (reference sequence). This CDR3 contains 15 residues. V lost 5 bases, J lost 8 bases, and 9 bases stayed unmatched. The CDR3 DNA sequence: TGTGCCAGCAGCCCAGGAGGGACAGGGGGCTGGGAAGCTTTCTTT. Its translation: CASSPGGTGGWEAFF.

In DNA, the CDR3 is TGTGCCAGCAGCGTAGGACAGGGGTGGTACGAGCAGTACTTC. Residues: CASSVGQGWYEQYF. The chain links TRBV11-2 to TRBJ2-7; TRBD1 agrees at 9 bases. J gave up 4 bases and V 5 bases, and 6 bases lay outside the gene matches. CDR1 is SGHAT, CDR2 FQNNGV, per germline. CDR3 length: 14 residues.

The CDR3 loop reads CASSPGTGGGYGYTF. The CDR3, as DNA: TGTGCCAGCAGCCCTGGGACAGGGGGCGGGTATGGCTACACCTTC. The rearrangement uses TRBV5-5 and TRBJ1-2, with TRBD1 matching 12 bases. Per the germline V gene, CDR1 is SGHKS and CDR2 is YYEKEE (reference sequence). The V gene end was trimmed by 4 bases and the J gene end by 5 bases; junction bases not matched to a gene: 6. The CDR3 is 15 amino acids.

The V and J genes are TRBV5-7 and TRBJ1-2; D gene unclear. TRBV5-7 is noted as an ORF with a role that remains uncertain. V lost 0 bases to trimming and J lost 6 bases, with 9 bases between them. This CDR3 has 13 residues. The CDR3, as DNA: TGTGCCAGCAGCTTGGCCGAAGCTCATGGCTACACCTTC. Its translation is CASSLAEAHGYTF.

This rearrangement joins TRBV7-9 to TRBJ2-7; the D is unclear. Trimming pared 4 bases from V and 4 bases from J, leaving 8 bases between. CDR1 is SEHNR, CDR2 FQNEAQ, per germline (reference sequence). CDR3 length: 12 amino acids. The CDR3 DNA reads TGTGCCAGCAGCTCCTGGGATTACGAGCAGTACTTC. This sequence encodes CASSSWDYEQYF.

This clone is a singleton in its sample. The V and J genes are TRBV5-1 and TRBJ1-5; D remains unclear. This CDR3 has 8 amino acids. V lost 7 bases and J 9 bases, leaving 2 bases between the germline ends. CDR1 is SGHRS and CDR2 is YFSETQ in the germline V gene. CDR3 DNA sequence: TGCGCCAGCCGGCCCCAGCATTTT. It specifies CASRPQHF.

The gene calls are TRBV7-9 and TRBJ2-1; D is perhaps TRBD1 (5 bases). CDR3 size: 16 residues. The V gene lost 0 bases and the J gene lost 4 bases, with 13 bases spanning the gap. Germline-derived CDR1 and CDR2 are SEHNR and FQNEAQ (reference sequence). The CDR3 sequence: CASSLAGSGLYNEQFF. CDR3 nucleotides: TGTGCCAGCAGCTTAGCGGGTTCAGGGCTTTACAATGAGCAGTTCTTC.

The chain employs TRBV11-2 and TRBJ2-7; D is unclear. Looked up from germline, CDR1 is SGHAT and CDR2 is FQNNGV. There are 14 residues in the CDR3. V lost 3 bases, J lost 2 bases, and 11 bases lay in between. CDR3 sequence (DNA): TGTGCCAGCAGCTTCGGTCCCCCCCCCTACGAGCAGTACTTC. Protein product: CASSFGPPPYEQYF. The full variable domain, its missing parts supplied by reference TRBV11-2 and TRBJ2-7, is EAGVAQSPRYKIIEKRQSVAFWCNPISGHATLYWYQQILGQGPKLLIQFQNNGVVDDSQLPKDRFSAERLKGVDSTLKIQPAKLEDSAVYLCASSFGPPPYEQYFGPGTRLTVT.

V gene TRBV6-6 combines with J gene TRBJ2-1; tentative D call: TRBD2 (5 bases). This CDR3 is built from 16 residues. CDR1 is MNHNY and CDR2 is SVGAGI in the germline V gene (reference sequence). V lost 5 bases, J lost 8 bases, and 22 bases lay in between. As DNA, the CDR3 is TGTGCCAGCAGTCACCGGGCCCCTGGAGGATTTGATGAGCAGTTCTTC. Protein product: CASSHRAPGGFDEQFF.

This clone was counted only a few times. The rearrangement links TRBV10-3 to TRBJ2-7; D not certain. Germline V CDR1 and CDR2: ENHRY, SYGVKD. The CDR3 length is 14 residues. The V and J ends lost 2 bases and 4 bases respectively, with 12 bases between them. CDR3 region: CAISEGARTYEQYF. The CDR3 bases are TGTGCCATCAGTGAGGGCGCCCGCACGTACGAGCAGTACTTC.

With regard to this clone: Other DNA variants within this sample encode the same CDR3. The rearrangement joins TRBV5-4 to TRBJ2-7; D unresolved. V was pared by 0 bases and J by 0 bases, with 7 bases between. From germline, CDR1 is SGHNT and CDR2 YYREEE (reference sequence). The CDR3 spans 14 residues. CDR3 in DNA: TGTGCCAGCAGCTTGGGGCGAAGCTCCTACGAGCAGTACTTC. Translation gives CASSLGRSSYEQYF. Based on the CDR3 plus reference TRBV5-4 and TRBJ2-7, the full variable domain is ETGVTQSPTHLIKTRGQQVTLRCSSQSGHNTVSWYQQALGQGPQFIFQYYREEENGRGNFPPRFSGLQFPNYSSELNVNALELDDSALYLCASSLGRSSYEQYFGPGTRLTVT.

The genes are TRBV28 and TRBJ2-3, with D tentatively TRBD1 or TRBD2 (5 bases each). There are 15 residues in the CDR3. V lost 3 bases and J lost 0, with 10 bases in between. Germline lookup yields CDR1 MDHEN and CDR2 SYDVKM. As DNA, the CDR3 is TGTGCCAGCAGTTTGACGGGGCTAAGCACAGATACGCAGTATTTT. Amino acid sequence: CASSLTGLSTDTQYF.

On this clone itself: Other DNA sequences in this sample translate to the same CDR3. The chain combines TRBV19 with TRBJ2-7; 11 bases align to TRBD2. From germline, CDR1 is LNHDA and CDR2 SQIVND (reference sequence). Unmatched junction bases numbered 4, after V lost 5 bases and J lost 4 bases. This CDR3 comprises 14 residues. CDR3 sequence: CASSPGLAGYEQYF. CDR3 nucleotides: TGTGCCAGTAGTCCCGGACTAGCGGGTTACGAGCAGTACTTC.

This sequence joins TRBV29-1 and TRBJ2-5; 11 nucleotides agree with TRBD1. V lost 5 bases to trimming and J lost 5 bases; unmatched junction nucleotides: 7. Germline V gene sequence: CDR1 SQVTM, CDR2 ANQGSEA. This CDR3 contains 14 residues. Here the CDR3 DNA reads TGCAGCGTTCGACGGACAGGGGGCGAGGAGACCCAGTACTTC. This codes for CSVRRTGGEETQYF.

This chain joins TRBV29-1 and TRBJ2-1; a possible D gene is TRBD2 (5 bases). The CDR3 has 13 amino acids. Trimming pared 7 bases from V and 7 bases from J, leaving 17 bases between. CDR1 is SQVTM and CDR2 is ANQGSEA in the germline V gene. CDR3 region: CSAAVFIGNEQFF. In DNA, the CDR3 is TGCAGCGCAGCGGTCTTCATAGGGAATGAGCAGTTCTTC.

This clone appeared a single time. This same CDR3 is encoded by further DNA sequences in the sample. The chain couples TRBV11-2 to TRBJ2-7, with D unclear. Germline V lookup: CDR1 SGHAT, CDR2 FQNNGV. The V and J ends lost 1 base and 2 bases respectively, with 6 bases between them. This CDR3 region has 13 residues. CDR3 loop: CASSLAEAYEQYF. CDR3 nucleotide sequence: TGTGCCAGCAGCTTAGCCGAGGCCTACGAGCAGTACTTC.

The V call is TRBV30, the J call TRBJ2-2; the D gene could be TRBD1 or TRBD2 (5 bases each). The CDR3 totals 16 residues. Trimming took off 1 base at V and 5 bases at J, with 17 bases between the two ends. CDR1 and CDR2 from the germline V gene are GTSNPN and SVGIG (reference sequence). Here the CDR3 reads CAWSATGTPVTGELFF. The CDR3 nucleotides are TGTGCCTGGAGTGCTACCGGGACCCCGGTTACCGGGGAGCTGTTTTTT. Combining the CDR3 with reference TRBV30 and TRBJ2-2 gives the whole variable domain SQTIHQWPATLVQPVGSPLSLECTVEGTSNPNLYWYRQAAGRGLQLLFYSVGIGQISSEVPQNLSASRPQDRQFILSSKKLLLSDSGFYLCAWSATGTPVTGELFFGEGSRLTVL.

This chain uses TRBV13 with TRBJ2-3; 8 bases line up with TRBD2. The V and J ends lost 3 bases and 0 bases, in that order; junction bases with no gene match: 8. Germline V gene data show CDR1 as PRHDT and CDR2 as FYEKMQ (reference sequence). The CDR3 is made up of 17 amino acids. In DNA form, the CDR3 reads TGTGCCAGCAGCTTCCCCCCCGGGAGGGAGAGCACAGATACGCAGTATTTT. The encoded protein is CASSFPPGRESTDTQYF.

V gene TRBV11-2 combines with J gene TRBJ2-2, with 9 positions matching TRBD2. Trimming took 3 bases from V and 0 from J; bases not matched to a gene: 8. Germline values: CDR1 SGHAT, CDR2 FQNNGV. The CDR3 runs to 18 residues. CDR3 region: CASSLASGTSANTGELFF. The CDR3 bases are TGTGCCAGCAGCTTGGCTAGCGGGACAAGCGCGAACACCGGGGAGCTGTTTTTT.

The chain uses TRBV9 and TRBJ2-3, with 7 nucleotides matching TRBD2. V lost 0 bases, J lost 2 bases, and 3 bases stayed unmatched. The CDR3 has 15 amino acids. Germline lookup yields CDR1 SGDLS and CDR2 YYNGEE. The CDR3 is CASSVEAGITDTQYF. The CDR3 nucleotides are TGTGCCAGCAGCGTAGAAGCGGGAATCACAGATACGCAGTATTTT.

V usage is TRBV27 and J usage is TRBJ2-7; D may be TRBD2 (5 bases). CDR1 is MNHEY and CDR2 is SMNVEV in the germline V gene (reference sequence). V was pared by 3 bases and J by 5 bases, with 20 bases between. The CDR3 has 16 amino acids. The CDR3 coding sequence is TGTGCCAGCAGTTTGGGTCGGGCCCCACCGCGGGACGAGCAGTACTTC. This codes for CASSLGRAPPRDEQYF.

Remarks on this clone: The sample contains more than one DNA sequence encoding this CDR3. V is TRBV5-4 and J is TRBJ2-7; D gene unclear. V lost 3 bases, J lost 2 bases, and 6 bases lay in between. The CDR3 loop spans 12 amino acids. Per germline, CDR1 SGHNT and CDR2 YYREEE (reference sequence). CDR3 in amino acids: CASSSGTYEQYF. The CDR3 DNA sequence: TGTGCCAGCAGCTCGGGCACCTACGAGCAGTACTTC. Complete variable domain (other parts from reference TRBV5-4 and TRBJ2-7): ETGVTQSPTHLIKTRGQQVTLRCSSQSGHNTVSWYQQALGQGPQFIFQYYREEENGRGNFPPRFSGLQFPNYSSELNVNALELDDSALYLCASSSGTYEQYFGPGTRLTVT.

V is TRBV5-6 and J is TRBJ2-7, with D perhaps matching TRBD2 (5 bases). V lost 0 bases, J lost 0 bases, and 10 bases lay in between. The CDR3 contains 15 residues. CDR1 SGHDT and CDR2 YYEEEE come from the germline V gene. In DNA form, the CDR3 reads TGTGCCAGCAGCTTGGCGGCGGGCAGCTCCTACGAGCAGTACTTC. It encodes CASSLAAGSSYEQYF.

The chain has TRBV13 and TRBJ2-2, with D unresolved. Germline CDR1 PRHDT, CDR2 FYEKMQ (reference sequence). Trimming left V 8 bases short and J 0 bases short, with 13 bases between. CDR3 length: 15 amino acids. The CDR3 sequence: CASGPVQANTGELFF. The CDR3 region has the DNA TGTGCCAGCGGCCCGGTCCAGGCGAACACCGGGGAGCTGTTTTTT.

Concerning this clone itself: Other DNA sequences in the sample encode the same CDR3. The J gene is TRBJ1-1, the V gene TRBV7-8; D gene unclear. The germline CDR1 and CDR2 sequences are SGHVS and FQNEAQ. The CDR3 loop spans 13 amino acids. V shed 1 base and J shed 4 bases, with 7 bases lying between them. CDR3 sequence: CASSLGQITEAFF. CDR3 sequence (DNA): TGTGCCAGCAGCTTAGGGCAGATCACTGAAGCTTTCTTT.

The rearrangement joins TRBV4-1 to TRBJ1-5, with D perhaps TRBD1 (5 bases). Trimming stripped 0 bases from V and 6 bases from J, with 12 bases between. Germline CDR1 is MGHRA and CDR2 is YSYEKL. This CDR3 is 15 amino acids long. The CDR3 DNA reads TGCGCCAGCAGCCAAGAACTAGGGGAGGGTCAGCCCCAGCATTTT. The encoded protein is CASSQELGEGQPQHF.

The J gene is TRBJ2-1, the V gene TRBV23-1; TRBD1 matches at 8 bases. TRBV23-1 is flagged as an ORF with uncertain function. The CDR3 extends over 16 amino acids. The ends lost 4 bases at V and 4 bases at J; junction bases unmatched: 9. The CDR3 region is CASSRRDRNCYNEQFF. CDR3 DNA sequence: TGCGCCAGCAGTCGTCGGGACAGGAATTGTTACAATGAGCAGTTCTTC.